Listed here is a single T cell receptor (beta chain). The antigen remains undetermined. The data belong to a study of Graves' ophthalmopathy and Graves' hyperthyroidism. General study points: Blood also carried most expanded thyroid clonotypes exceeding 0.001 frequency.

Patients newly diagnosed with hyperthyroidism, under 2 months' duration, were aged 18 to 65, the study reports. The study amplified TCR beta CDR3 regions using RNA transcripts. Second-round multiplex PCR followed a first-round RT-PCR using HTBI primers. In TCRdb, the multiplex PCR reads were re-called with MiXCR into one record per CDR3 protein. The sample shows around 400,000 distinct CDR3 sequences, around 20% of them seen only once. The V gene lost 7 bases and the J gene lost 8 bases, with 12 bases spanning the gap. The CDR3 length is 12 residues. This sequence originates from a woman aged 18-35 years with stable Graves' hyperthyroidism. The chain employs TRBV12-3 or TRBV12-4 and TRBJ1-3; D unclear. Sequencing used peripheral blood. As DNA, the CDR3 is TGTGCCAGCATGGGGAATTCGTACACCATATATTTT. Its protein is CASMGNSYTIYF.